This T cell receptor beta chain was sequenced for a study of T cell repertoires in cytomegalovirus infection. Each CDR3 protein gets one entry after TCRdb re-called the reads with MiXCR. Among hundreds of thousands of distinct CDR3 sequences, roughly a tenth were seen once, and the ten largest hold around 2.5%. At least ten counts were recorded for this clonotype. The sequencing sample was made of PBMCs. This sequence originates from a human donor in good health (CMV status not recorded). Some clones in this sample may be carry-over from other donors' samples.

CDR3 nucleotide sequence: TGTGCCAGCTTCGTCATGCGGGGGGCGCGCTATGGCTACACCTTC. It is translated as CASFVMRGARYGYTF. The chain carries TRBV6-1 and TRBJ1-2, with D possibly being TRBD1 (6 bases). The length of the CDR3 is 15 residues. The V end was cut by 8 bases, the J end by 4 bases, with 20 bases between. Germline CDR1 MNHNS, CDR2 SASEGT.